The 17 T cell receptor beta chains presented below share a single source sample, sequenced in a study of tumor-infiltrating lymphocytes in primary liver carcinoma. Investigators took RNA and DNA out together from roughly 18-30 mg of unsorted bulk tissue. TCR beta cDNA was made from approximately 540 ng total RNA with a constant-region primer. For TCR beta, libraries were produced by three nested multiplex PCR rounds using slightly modified ARM-PCR. With TRBV1-TRBV30 forward primers and a C-beta reverse primer, the first two PCR rounds were run for roughly 10 cycles each. TCRdb re-analysed the multiplex PCR reads in MiXCR, keeping a single row per CDR3 protein. The sample shows almost 55,000 distinct CDR3 sequences, over 65% of them seen only once. Sequencing was done on a sample of liver tumor tissue from sampling region 2. The subset is: tumor region T2, inferior pole. The receptors shown here come from a man aged 40-50 years with primary liver carcinoma and hepatitis B virus infection.

This chain joins TRBV24-1 and TRBJ2-1; 9 nucleotides line up with TRBD2. The CDR3 runs 16 residues. After removal of 11 bases from V and 2 bases from J, the junction contained 12 bases not matched to a gene. Germline V gene lookup returns CDR1 KGHDR and CDR2 SFDVKD. For the CDR3, the DNA is TGTGCCATCCAGGGGGAGACTAGCGGCACCTACAATGAGCAGTTCTTC. This sequence encodes CAIQGETSGTYNEQFF.

About this clonotype itself: As the CDR3 is not closed by the conserved phenylalanine or tryptophan, this likely results from a read error. The chain couples TRBV4-1 to TRBJ2-7; weak D call: TRBD2 (6 bases). Trimming took off 0 bases at V and 7 bases at J, with 16 bases between the two ends. Germline lookup yields CDR1 MGHRA and CDR2 YSYEKL. This CDR3 has 15 residues. The CDR3 is CASSQDFTPSGEQYL. Written as DNA, the CDR3 is TGCGCCAGCAGCCAAGATTTCACTCCCAGCGGGGAGCAGTACTTG.

Details on this clonotype: A read error is likely, as this CDR3 ends without the conserved phenylalanine or tryptophan. The limits of the CDR3 on the DNA are not certain, so only TCRdb's listed CDR3 is given. The chain recombines TRBV12-3 or TRBV12-4 with TRBJ2-5; the D call TRBD1 from the table was never checked on the DNA. The CDR3 is 15 residues long, ends included. CDR3 residues: CASSLDQGWEETKYL.

The CDR3 protein is CASSTGQFPEPQHF. Here the CDR3 DNA reads TGTGCCAGCAGCACCGGACAATTCCCCGAGCCCCAGCATTTT. The rearrangement joins TRBV11-2 to TRBJ1-5, with a tentative D call TRBD1 (5 bases). Germline CDR1 and CDR2: SGHAT and FQNNGV. Trimming shortened V by 5 bases and J by 8 bases, and 16 bases separated the two germline ends. The CDR3 is made up of 14 amino acids.

V usage is TRBV29-1 and J usage is TRBJ1-4; no clear D. The CDR3 spans 13 residues. Germline V gives CDR1 SQVTM, CDR2 ANQGSEA. The CDR3 region is CSVEKNTNEKLFF. The CDR3 DNA is TGCAGTGTCGAGAAGAACACTAATGAAAAACTGTTTTTT.

This sequence joins TRBV12-3 or TRBV12-4 and TRBJ1-2; TRBD1 is a possible D gene (5 bases). The CDR3 is made up of 14 amino acids. Trimming removed 8 bases from V and 8 bases from J, with 21 bases in between. Written as DNA, the CDR3 is TGTGCCAGCTGTCGTAGACAGACGCCGTCAGGCTACACCTTC. Translated: CASCRRQTPSGYTF.

As to this clonotype: No conserved phenylalanine or tryptophan is present at the end of the CDR3, so a read error is the likely explanation. The V call is TRBV7-8, the J call TRBJ2-7, with 9 bases identical to TRBD2. The CDR3 spans 16 residues. From germline, CDR1 is SGHVS and CDR2 FQNEAQ. DNA for the CDR3: TGTGCCAGCAGCTCCATAGCGGGAGCGACCTCCTATGAGCAGTACCTC. Its protein product is CASSSIAGATSYEQYL.

Note on this clonotype: Given a much more abundant clone one base away, this may be a read error. The gene calls are TRBV28 and TRBJ2-7; 7 nucleotides agree with TRBD1. The germline CDR1 and CDR2 sequences are MDHEN and SYDVKM. This CDR3 is 15 amino acids long. CDR3 DNA sequence: TGTGGCAGCAGGAGTCACGGGACAGAGATGAGCGAGCAGTACTTC. This sequence encodes CGSRSHGTEMSEQYF.

The CDR3 DNA reads TGTAGCAGCAGCTTAGGCGCTAGCGGGGGCAATGAGCAGTTCTTC. This encodes CSSSLGASGGNEQFF. The chain carries TRBV7-8 and TRBJ2-1; 10 bases align to TRBD2. Germline V gene data show CDR1 as SGHVS and CDR2 as FQNEAQ. The CDR3 runs 15 residues.

As for this clonotype: A read error is likely, as this CDR3 ends without the conserved phenylalanine or tryptophan. The chain employs TRBV11-2 and TRBJ2-2; D might be TRBD1 (5 bases). The CDR3 is 14 amino acids. V lost 1 base and J lost 8, with 11 bases in between. Germline CDR1 is SGHAT and CDR2 is FQNNGV. This CDR3 is CASSLGIRTGELFS. The CDR3 DNA sequence: TGTGCCAGCAGCTTAGGGATCCGGACAGGGGAGCTGTTTTCT.

In its sample, this clonotype was seen once. The junction differs from germline at one of its ends, possibly a read error. The J gene is TRBJ2-4, the V gene TRBV6-1; tentatively, D is TRBD1 or TRBD2 (6 bases each). The CDR3 is made up of 16 amino acids. Germline assignment: CDR1 MNHNS and CDR2 SASEGT. The CDR3 loop is CASCEAPGLGGGIQYF. In nucleotides, the CDR3 is TGTGCCAGCTGTGAAGCGCCTGGCCTAGGGGGAGGCATTCAGTACTTC.

In nucleotides, the CDR3 is TGTGCCAGCAGCCCTTCGTCTAAGGATCTAGGCTCCTACGAGCAGTACTTC. Translated, it gives CASSPSSKDLGSYEQYF. The chain links TRBV13 to TRBJ2-7; D gene uncertain. From germline, CDR1 is PRHDT and CDR2 FYEKMQ (reference sequence). The CDR3 has 17 amino acids. Trimming shortened V by 5 bases and J by 0 bases, and 20 bases separated the two germline ends.

The chain joins TRBV11-2 to TRBJ2-5; D may be TRBD1 (6 bases). CDR1 and CDR2 from the germline V gene are SGHAT and FQNNGV. The length of the CDR3 is 15 residues. Trimming took off 5 bases at V and 10 bases at J, with 23 bases between the two ends. This CDR3 is CASSLTWTAREVQYF. The CDR3 DNA is TGTGCCAGCAGCCTGACCTGGACAGCTCGAGAGGTCCAGTACTTC.

Comment on this clonotype: A junction end diverges from the germline sequence, so it may reflect a read error. V gene TRBV4-2 combines with J gene TRBJ2-1; 13 positions agree with TRBD2. This CDR3 region has 16 residues. Germline V lookup: CDR1 LGHNA, CDR2 YNFKEQ. CDR3 loop: CASGVTGTSGDNKQFF. CDR3 DNA: TGTGCCAGCGGCGTAACCGGGACTAGCGGGGACAATAAGCAATTCTTC.

In its sample, this clonotype was seen once. This CDR3 fails to terminate in the conserved phenylalanine or tryptophan, so it likely reflects a read error. V usage is TRBV10-2 and J usage is TRBJ2-1; no firm D call. V was trimmed by 6 bases and J by 7 bases, leaving 19 bases between them. There are 15 residues in the CDR3. The germline V gene has CDR1 WSHSY and CDR2 SAAADI. The CDR3 loop reads CASSRYFGTSNEQFL. CDR3 DNA sequence: TGCGCCAGCAGCCGATATTTCGGAACCTCGAATGAGCAGTTCCTC.

DNA of the CDR3: TGCAATGTTGGTGGGAGGGCCGTTGAGACCCAGTACTTC. Protein sequence: CNVGGRAVETQYF. The gene calls are TRBV29-1 and TRBJ2-5; 7 bases match TRBD2. This CDR3 comprises 13 residues. Germline-derived CDR1 and CDR2 are SQVTM and ANQGSEA.

This clonotype occurred many times. Germline is not matched at one junction end, which may reflect a read error. This chain connects TRBV7-8 to TRBJ2-1, with D possibly matching TRBD2 (5 bases). Germline lookup yields CDR1 SGHVS and CDR2 FQNEAQ. The CDR3 is 17 amino acids. The CDR3 DNA sequence: TGTGCCAGCAGCTTGGACGGAGCTGGGAGCTCCTACAATAAGCAGTTCTTC. Residues: CASSLDGAGSSYNKQFF.